The next 9 T cell receptor beta chains were all read from a single sample in a study of lymphopenia after photon versus proton radiotherapy. Sequencing was performed with immunoSEQ multiplex PCR; in TCRdb, only in-frame clones are kept and a portion is missing. The sample yields roughly 23,000 clones, about 89% seen once. This specimen consisted of peripheral blood, obtained from a patient treated with proton-based radiotherapy. Receptor source: a man aged 80 or over with esophageal cancer.

The chain combines TRBV7-9 with TRBJ2-2; tentative D call: TRBD2 (6 bases). V was pared by 1 base and J by 5 bases, with 11 bases between. The germline CDR1 and CDR2 sequences are SEHNR and FQNEAQ (reference sequence). The CDR3 totals 15 residues. In DNA, the CDR3 is TGTGCCAGCAGCTTAGTCAGTGGGAGGACCGGGGAGCTGTTTTTT. It specifies CASSLVSGRTGELFF. The full variable domain, completed using reference TRBV7-9 and TRBJ2-2, is DTGVSQNPRHKITKRGQNVTFRCDPISEHNRLYWYRQTLGQGPEFLTYFQNEAQLEKSRLLSDRFSAERPKGSFSTLEIQRTEQGDSAMYLCASSLVSGRTGELFFGEGSRLTVL.

The chain links TRBV4-3 to TRBJ2-5, with TRBD1 matching 9 bases. V lost 4 bases to trimming and J lost 3 bases; unmatched junction nucleotides: 3. Germline V gives CDR1 LGHNA, CDR2 YSLEER. The CDR3 covers 14 residues. Here the CDR3 reads CASSPRDREETQYF. CDR3 coding DNA: TGCGCCAGCAGCCCCCGGGACAGGGAAGAGACCCAGTACTTC.

The genes are TRBV2 and TRBJ2-7; TRBD1 matches at 11 bases. Germline CDR1 is SNHLY and CDR2 is FYNNEI. V was pared by 7 bases and J by 3 bases, with 2 bases of the junction left unmatched. The CDR3 loop spans 13 amino acids. CDR3 sequence: CASIGTGGYEQYF. The CDR3 nucleotides read TGTGCCAGCATTGGGACAGGGGGCTACGAGCAGTACTTC.

V gene TRBV9 combines with J gene TRBJ1-1; D might be TRBD1 (6 bases). Trimming removed 6 bases at V and 0 bases at J, with 21 bases between. Germline V gives CDR1 SGDLS, CDR2 YYNGEE. The CDR3 is made up of 17 amino acids. CDR3 nucleotide sequence: TGTGCCAGCACCCGACGGGCAGGGGTGGCAATGAACACTGAAGCTTTCTTT. It specifies CASTRRAGVAMNTEAFF. The variable domain in full, completed from reference TRBV9 and TRBJ1-1, reads DSGVTQTPKHLITATGQRVTLRCSPRSGDLSVYWYQQSLDQGLQFLIQYYNGEERAKGNILERFSAQQFPDLHSELNLSSLELGDSALYFCASTRRAGVAMNTEAFFGQGTRLTVV.

This sequence joins TRBV5-1 and TRBJ2-1, with TRBD2 matching over 8 bases. This CDR3 region has 16 residues. V lost 2 bases and J lost 6; bases outside the gene matches: 10. Per germline, CDR1 SGHRS and CDR2 YFSETQ. CDR3 sequence reads: CASSFAMGLAGNEQFF. CDR3 coding DNA: TGCGCCAGCAGCTTCGCAATGGGGCTAGCGGGCAATGAGCAGTTCTTC.

V usage is TRBV7-2 and J usage is TRBJ2-5, with a tentative D call TRBD1 (5 bases). Trimming stripped 5 bases from V and 2 bases from J, with 9 bases between. The CDR3 runs to 13 residues. Germline assignment: CDR1 SGHTA and CDR2 FQGNSA. CDR3 DNA: TGTGCCAGCAGCCGGACACCTCAAGAGACCCAGTACTTC. It translates to CASSRTPQETQYF.

The CDR3 spells CASSPQGAGYGYTF. CDR3 bases: TGTGCCAGCAGTCCCCAGGGGGCCGGCTATGGCTACACCTTC. The chain recombines TRBV27 with TRBJ1-2; 8 bases agree with TRBD1. Germline lookup yields CDR1 MNHEY and CDR2 SMNVEV (reference sequence). The CDR3 consists of 14 residues. V lost 5 bases to trimming and J lost 4 bases; unmatched junction nucleotides: 6.

The chain is built from TRBV5-6 and TRBJ2-5; 9 nucleotides match TRBD1. The end of the DNA is better explained by TRBJ2-7, so the J call may be wrong. Germline assignment: CDR1 SGHDT and CDR2 YYEEEE. The CDR3 consists of 14 residues. The CDR3 loop is CASSSGTGPYEQYF. The CDR3 nucleotides are TGTGCCAGCAGCTCCGGGACAGGGCCCTACGAGCAGTACTTC.

The rearrangement joins TRBV10-1 to TRBJ2-3, with 10 nucleotides matching TRBD1. V shed 7 bases and J 1 base; nucleotides not matched to a gene: 14. There are 18 residues in the CDR3. Per germline, CDR1 WNHNN and CDR2 SYGVQD (reference sequence). The CDR3: CASILPRQGAWGTDTQYF. DNA for the CDR3: TGCGCCAGCATCCTACCCCGACAGGGGGCATGGGGCACAGATACGCAGTATTTT.